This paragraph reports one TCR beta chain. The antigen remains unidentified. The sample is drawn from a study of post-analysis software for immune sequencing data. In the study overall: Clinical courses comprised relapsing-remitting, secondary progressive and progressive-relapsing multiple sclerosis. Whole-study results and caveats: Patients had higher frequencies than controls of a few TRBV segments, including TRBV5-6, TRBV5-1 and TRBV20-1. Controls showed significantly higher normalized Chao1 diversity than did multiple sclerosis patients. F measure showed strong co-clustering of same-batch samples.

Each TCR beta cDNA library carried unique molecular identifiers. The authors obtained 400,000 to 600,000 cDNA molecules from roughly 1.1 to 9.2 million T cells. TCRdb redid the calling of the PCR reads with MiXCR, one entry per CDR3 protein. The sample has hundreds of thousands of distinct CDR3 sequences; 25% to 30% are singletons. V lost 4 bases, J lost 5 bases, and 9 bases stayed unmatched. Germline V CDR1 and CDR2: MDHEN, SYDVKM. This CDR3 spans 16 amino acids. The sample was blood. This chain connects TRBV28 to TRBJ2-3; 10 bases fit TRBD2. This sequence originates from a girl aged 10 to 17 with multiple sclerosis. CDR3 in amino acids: CASSSLAGATRDTQYF. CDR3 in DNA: TGTGCCAGCAGTTCCCTAGCGGGAGCAACCAGAGATACGCAGTATTTT.